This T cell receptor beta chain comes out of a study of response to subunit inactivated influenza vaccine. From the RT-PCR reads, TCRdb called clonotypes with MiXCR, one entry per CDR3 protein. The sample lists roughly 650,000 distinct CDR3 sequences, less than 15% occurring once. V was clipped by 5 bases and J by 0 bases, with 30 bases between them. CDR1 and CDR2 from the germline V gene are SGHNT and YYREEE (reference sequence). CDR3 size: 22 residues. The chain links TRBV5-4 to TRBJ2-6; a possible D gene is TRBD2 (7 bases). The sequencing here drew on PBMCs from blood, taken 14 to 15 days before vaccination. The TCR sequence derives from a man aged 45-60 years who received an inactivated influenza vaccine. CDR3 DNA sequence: TGTGCCAGCAGTTGGCCGATGGTGACCGGGGGGCAAAAGGGCTCTGGGGCCAACGTCCTGACTTTC. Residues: CASSWPMVTGGQKGSGANVLTF.